Described below is a single TCR beta chain sequence and its context. Its target is unknown. The data were obtained in a study of cytomegalovirus exposure and HLA in healthy donors. Study-wide findings and caveats: It was shown in a later analysis that HLA-associated TCR beta chains were more clonally expanded than other, equally common chains. Most TCR sequences proved rare, with some public TCRs found in many donors.

Unmatched junction bases numbered 11, after V lost 3 bases and J lost 9 bases. Germline V gives CDR1 MDHEN, CDR2 SYDVKM. The CDR3 has 14 residues. Each of the donors was a healthy bone marrow donor. Donors showed nominal health when sampled, although they likely had unrecorded immune exposures. PCR amplification relied on 60 Vbeta primers (plus 13 Jbeta primers). The protocol was immunoSEQ multiplex PCR, while the TCRdb copy is restricted to in-frame clones and leaves out a portion. The sample lists about 200,000 clones; roughly three quarters were seen once. This receptor was identified in a man aged 45-60 years in good health and CMV-seronegative. V gene TRBV28 combines with J gene TRBJ2-7, with 7 positions matching TRBD2. Sequencing input: PBMCs. The CDR3 loop reads CASSFRGGRQGQYF. In DNA, the CDR3 is TGTGCCAGCAGTTTTCGGGGAGGGCGTCAAGGGCAGTACTTC.